This TCR beta chain was retrieved from a study of blood T cell repertoires in COVID-19. The germline V gene has CDR1 MDHEN and CDR2 SYDVKM. This CDR3 comprises 20 residues. Germline trimming cut 2 bases from V and 4 bases from J; bases unmatched to any gene: 17. Repertoires were generated with immunoSEQ multiplex PCR, while TCRdb's copy carries only in-frame clones and drops some. The profile shows hundreds of thousands of clones, roughly nine tenths of them singletons. The chain carries TRBV28 and TRBJ2-2, with TRBD1 matching over 9 bases. The sequencing input was peripheral blood. The sequence came from a middle-aged man with acute or convalescent COVID-19. CDR3 sequence (DNA): TGTGCCAGCAGTTTACTAATCAACCCCGGGACAGGGATAGGCACCGGGGAGCTGTTTTTT. It specifies CASSLLINPGTGIGTGELFF.